This T cell receptor (beta chain) was sequenced in a study of shared T cell receptors in the human thymus. This clone was counted only a few times. Produced via immunoSEQ multiplex PCR; TCRdb's table is partial and in-frame only. The profile shows around 730,000 clones, approximately 83% of them singletons. This sample also belongs to another study, concerning human thymus T cells. That work states: Donors consisted of healthy Finnish infants (having corrective surgery for congenital heart defects). Corrective cardiac operations yielded the resected thymus tissue. In thymic and blood repertoires alike, V and J usage looked biased. Related work found strong thymic repertoire overlap between unrelated individuals.

This TCR derives from a girl under three years old with a congenital heart defect. Sequencing was performed on thymocytes.

CDR3 nucleotides: TGTGCCAGCAGCTTCCCTCCAGGGGGTCCAGATACGCAGTATTTT. Amino acid sequence: CASSFPPGGPDTQYF. This rearrangement joins TRBV7-9 to TRBJ2-3; 7 positions match TRBD1. CDR3 length: 15 amino acids. The germline V gene has CDR1 SEHNR and CDR2 FQNEAQ (reference sequence). V dropped 3 bases and J dropped 4; count of bases not matched to a gene: 7. The variable domain in full, with the rest retrieved from reference TRBV7-9 and TRBJ2-3, is DTGVSQNPRHKITKRGQNVTFRCDPISEHNRLYWYRQTLGQGPEFLTYFQNEAQLEKSRLLSDRFSAERPKGSFSTLEIQRTEQGDSAMYLCASSFPPGGPDTQYFGPGTRLTVL.